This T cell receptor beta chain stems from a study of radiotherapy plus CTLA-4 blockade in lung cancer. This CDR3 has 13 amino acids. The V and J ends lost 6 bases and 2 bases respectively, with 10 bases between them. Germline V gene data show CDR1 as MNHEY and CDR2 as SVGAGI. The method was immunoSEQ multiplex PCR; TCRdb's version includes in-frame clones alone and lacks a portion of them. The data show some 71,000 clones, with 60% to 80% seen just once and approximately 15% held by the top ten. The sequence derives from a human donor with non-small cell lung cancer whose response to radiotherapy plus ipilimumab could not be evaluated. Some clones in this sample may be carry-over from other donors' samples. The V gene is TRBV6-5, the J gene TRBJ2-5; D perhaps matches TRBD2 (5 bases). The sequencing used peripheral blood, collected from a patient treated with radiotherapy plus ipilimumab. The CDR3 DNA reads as TGTGCCAGCAGCCCCACGGGGCAAGAGACCCAGTACTTC. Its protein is CASSPTGQETQYF.